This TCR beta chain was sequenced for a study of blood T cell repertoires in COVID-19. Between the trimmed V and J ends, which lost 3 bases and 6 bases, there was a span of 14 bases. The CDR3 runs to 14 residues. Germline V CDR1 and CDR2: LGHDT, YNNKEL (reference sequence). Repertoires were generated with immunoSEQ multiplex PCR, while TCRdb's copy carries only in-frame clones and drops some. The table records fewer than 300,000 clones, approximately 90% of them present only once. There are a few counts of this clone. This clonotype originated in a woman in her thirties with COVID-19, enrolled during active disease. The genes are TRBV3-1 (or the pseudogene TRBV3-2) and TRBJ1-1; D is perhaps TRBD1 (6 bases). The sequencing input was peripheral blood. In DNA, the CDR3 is TGTGCCAGCAGCCATCCTCAGGGGCGGGCTGAAGCTTTCTTT. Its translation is CASSHPQGRAEAFF.